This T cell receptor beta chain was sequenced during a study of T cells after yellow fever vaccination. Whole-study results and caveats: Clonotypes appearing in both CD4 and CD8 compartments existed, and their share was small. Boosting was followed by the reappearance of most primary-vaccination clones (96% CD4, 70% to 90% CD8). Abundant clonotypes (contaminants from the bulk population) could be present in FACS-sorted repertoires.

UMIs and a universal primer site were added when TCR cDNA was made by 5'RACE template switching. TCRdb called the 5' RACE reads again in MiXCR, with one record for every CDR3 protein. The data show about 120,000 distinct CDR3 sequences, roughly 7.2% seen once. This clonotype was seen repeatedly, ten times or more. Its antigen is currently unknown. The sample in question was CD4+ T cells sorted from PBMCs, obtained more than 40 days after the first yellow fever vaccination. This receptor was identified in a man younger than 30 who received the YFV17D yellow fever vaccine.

In DNA, the CDR3 is TGTGCCAGTAAGGGACTAGCGGGGGGGGTCCGCTACAATGAGCAGTTCTTC. It codes for CASKGLAGGVRYNEQFF. The V gene is TRBV19, the J gene TRBJ2-1, with 16 bases fitting TRBD2. The CDR3 has 17 residues. Trimming took 7 bases from V and 3 from J; bases not matched to a gene: 6. Germline V gene data show CDR1 as LNHDA and CDR2 as SQIVND (reference sequence).